The clone carrying this T cell receptor (beta chain) was picked up a small number of times. Germline V CDR1 and CDR2: LGHNA, YSLEER. The junction had 10 bases not matched to a gene; V was cut back by 0 bases and J by 6 bases. This CDR3 spans 18 amino acids. A sample-barcoded 5' primer and a J-beta primer mix were used in a second PCR of roughly 6 to 12 cycles. TCRdb redid the calling of the 5' RACE reads with MiXCR, one entry per CDR3 protein. The sample lists 550,000 to 600,000 distinct CDR3 sequences; about 26% were seen once. This record comes from a study of blood T cells in healthy people across ages. Study background: Capture by template switching was about one barcoded beta molecule per two T cells.

The individuals who served as donors were healthy Caucasians living in Russia, aged roughly 6 to 95. Sample: blood. The clonotype originates from a woman between 70 and 85 years old in good health. This chain joins TRBV4-3 and TRBJ2-4; TRBD1 matches at 11 bases. The CDR3, as DNA: TGCGCCAGCAGCCAAGATTGGTTTAGCGGGACAGGGGGAAACATTCAGTACTTC. Its translation: CASSQDWFSGTGGNIQYF.